These T cell receptor beta chains were read from a single sample in a study of blood T cell repertoires in COVID-19. Sequencing was performed with immunoSEQ multiplex PCR; in TCRdb, only in-frame clones are kept and a portion is missing. Of 200,000 to 250,000 clones listed, around three quarters are singletons. The sample comprised peripheral blood. All receptors derive from an older woman with acute or convalescent COVID-19. The CDR3 runs from the conserved cysteine through the conserved F or W. The order of the fields is clone size, V gene, J gene, CDR3 protein. Clone size is shown for a subset of rows, as once, few, many or a class of expanded clone.

many	TRBV18	TRBJ1-1	CASSPGTGDAEAFF
.	TRBV19	TRBJ2-1	CASSIERGLAADEQFF
.	TRBV11-2	TRBJ1-6	CASSLSTGSSYNSPLHF
.	TRBV15	TRBJ2-5	CATSRGPGTGEETQYF
.	TRBV2	TRBJ2-1	CASSASRGPSSYNEQFF
.	TRBV2	TRBJ2-7	CASSARTGGPYEQYF
.	TRBV27	TRBJ2-6	CASSLEGTGANVLTF
.	TRBV30	TRBJ1-5	CAWGTGSSNQPQHF
.	TRBV27	TRBJ2-5	CASSWTGEQETQYF
once	TRBV19	TRBJ2-5	CASSIIAGGYQETQYF
once	TRBV19	TRBJ2-5	CASSIGTGLRETQYF
many	TRBV18	TRBJ2-7	CASSPQRGTGSGEQYF
.	TRBV20-1	TRBJ1-1	CSARGGGWAFF
once	TRBV27	TRBJ1-1	CASSPGQMNTEAFF